This TCR beta chain was captured by sequencing in a study of T cell responses to AZD1222 COVID-19 vaccine. Study at large: Samples with a second dose at about 4 or about 12 weeks were pooled together.

TCRdb's table, derived via immunoSEQ multiplex PCR, lists solely in-frame clones and lacks some. The sample includes around 60,000 clones, roughly 90% of them seen just once. This CDR3 is built from 14 residues. Germline V gene lookup returns CDR1 SGHAT and CDR2 FQDESV (reference sequence). J was trimmed by 5 bases and V by 0 bases; bases with no gene match: 4. The rearrangement links TRBV11-1 to TRBJ2-7; 7 bases match TRBD2. The sample was peripheral blood, taken on day 0 of AZD1222 vaccination. This receptor was taken from an adult in good health. The CDR3 is CASSLAGEGDEQYF. The CDR3 coding sequence is TGTGCCAGCAGCTTAGCGGGGGAGGGCGACGAGCAGTACTTC.